This T cell receptor beta chain was captured by sequencing in a study of T cells in localized non-small cell lung cancer. Study-level points and caveats: There were a median 57 of the top 100 tumor clones appearing in adjacent lung. In uninvolved adjacent lung, T cell clonality reached its highest value, exceeding tumor. The tumor had only one region sequenced, so heterogeneity remains possible.

Germline V gives CDR1 MNHEY, CDR2 SMNVEV (reference sequence). After removal of 7 bases from V and 2 bases from J, the junction contained 5 bases not matched to a gene. This CDR3 comprises 14 residues. With respect to this clone: Its specificity is not known.

Using immunoSEQ multiplex PCR, the repertoire was profiled, and TCRdb retains in-frame clones only, with some absent. The table includes tens of thousands of clones, more than 85% detected once. This chain joins TRBV27 and TRBJ1-3; 7 bases are a match to TRBD1. The source of this sequence is a man aged 40 to 70 with stage II squamous cell lung carcinoma. Sample: PBMCs, taken before any cancer treatment. The chain's CDR3 is CASIDRAAGNTIYF. CDR3 DNA sequence: TGTGCCAGCATCGACAGGGCGGCTGGAAACACCATATATTTT.